A selection of T cell receptor beta chains follows, all from one sample in a study of blood T cell repertoires in COVID-19. Only in-frame clones appear in the TCRdb table, and some are missing; sequencing was by immunoSEQ multiplex PCR. The table lists a few hundred thousand clones, approximately 89% of them singletons. Sequenced sample: PBMCs or T cells enriched from blood (not recorded which). The receptors derive from a woman between 40 and 55 years old who had been exposed to COVID-19. The CDR3 runs from the conserved cysteine through the conserved F or W. A D gene is named only where the DNA matches it firmly. Clone size is not always given. Where it is, it says once, few, many or a class for expanded clones.

TRBD1 | TRBJ2-7 | . | TRBV3-1/TRBV3-2 | CASSQRGGTGGYEQYF | TGTGCCAGCAGCCAGAGGGGCGGGACAGGGGGCTACGAGCAGTACTTC
TRBD2 | TRBJ2-3 | . | TRBV5-4 | CASSLAWPGRGTDTQYF | TGTGCCAGCAGCTTAGCGTGGCCGGGGCGGGGGACAGATACGCAGTATTTT
. | TRBJ1-3 | . | TRBV19 | CASSIGSGNTIYF | TGTGCCAGTAGTATCGGTTCTGGAAACACCATATATTTT
TRBD1 | TRBJ1-2 | . | TRBV6-5 | CASRDHRGLDYGYTF | TGTGCCAGCAGGGACCACAGGGGGCTCGACTATGGCTACACCTTC
. | TRBJ1-2 | . | TRBV7-9 | CASRTLGGRSYGYTF | TGTGCCAGCAGGACCTTAGGGGGAAGGTCCTATGGCTACACCTTC
. | TRBJ1-2 | . | TRBV6-5 | CASTGMGPRNYGYTF | TGTGCCAGCACCGGAATGGGGCCTAGGAACTATGGCTACACCTTC
. | TRBJ1-4 | . | TRBV7-9 | CASSSSTHRVRTNEKLFF | TGTGCCAGCAGCTCGAGTACCCACAGGGTCCGTACTAATGAAAAACTGTTTTTT
. | TRBJ1-1 | . | TRBV6-5 | CASATNRNTEAFF | TGTGCCAGCGCCACAAACAGAAACACTGAAGCTTTCTTT
. | TRBJ2-1 | . | TRBV29-1 | CSVGGGTWNEQFF | TGCAGCGTTGGAGGAGGTACGTGGAATGAGCAGTTCTTC
. | TRBJ1-1 | . | TRBV9 | CASSVGRITEAFF | TGTGCCAGCAGCGTAGGGAGGATTACTGAAGCTTTCTTT
. | TRBJ1-1 | . | TRBV7-9 | CASSYDLTKAFF | TGTGCCAGCAGCTACGACTTGACTAAAGCTTTCTTT
TRBD1 | TRBJ2-5 | . | TRBV5-5 | CASSGTGGQETQYF | TGTGCCAGCAGTGGGACAGGAGGCCAAGAGACCCAGTACTTC
. | TRBJ1-2 | . | TRBV25-1 | CASSEVDLRGYTF | TGTGCCAGCAGTGAGGTGGACTTACGTGGCTACACCTTC
TRBD1 | TRBJ1-1 | . | TRBV7-2 | CASSPSRQGWTEAFF | TGTGCCAGCAGCCCATCCCGACAGGGTTGGACTGAAGCTTTCTTT
TRBD1 | TRBJ2-7 | . | TRBV7-2 | CASSVRDRGPEQYF | TGTGCCAGCAGCGTAAGGGACAGGGGCCCCGAGCAGTACTTC
TRBD1 | TRBJ2-7 | once | TRBV27 | CASKRQGLGYEQYF | TGTGCCAGCAAACGACAGGGTTTAGGGTACGAGCAGTACTTC
. | TRBJ2-5 | . | TRBV27 | CASSLKRPDQETQYF | TGTGCCAGCAGTTTGAAGCGGCCAGATCAAGAGACCCAGTACTTC
TRBD2 | TRBJ2-5 | . | TRBV5-1 | CASSWGSGRGGETQYF | TGCGCCAGCAGCTGGGGGAGCGGGAGAGGTGGAGAGACCCAGTACTTC
TRBD1 | TRBJ2-5 | . | TRBV24-1 | CATSDVDRVGETQYF | TGTGCCACCAGTGACGTCGACAGGGTAGGAGAGACCCAGTACTTC
. | TRBJ2-5 | . | TRBV7-3 | CASSRRVGETQYF | TGTGCCAGCTCAAGGAGGGTAGGGGAGACCCAGTACTTC
. | TRBJ1-4 | . | TRBV3-1/TRBV3-2 | CASSQRGTGGEKLFF | TGTGCCAGCAGCCAGAGGGGCACGGGGGGTGAAAAACTGTTTTTT
. | TRBJ1-1 | . | TRBV7-9 | CASSVYPGVLRTEAFF | TGTGCCAGCAGCGTATATCCGGGGGTGTTACGCACTGAAGCTTTCTTT
. | TRBJ1-2 | once | TRBV3-1/TRBV3-2 | CASSSGASYGYTF | TGTGCCAGCAGCAGCGGGGCCAGCTATGGCTACACCTTC
TRBD2 | TRBJ2-3 | once | TRBV14 | CASGASGNTQYF | TGTGCCAGCGGAGCTAGCGGAAATACGCAGTATTTT
TRBD1 | TRBJ2-2 | . | TRBV19 | CASSRQGTEELFF | TGTGCCAGTAGTAGACAGGGTACGGAGGAGCTGTTTTTT
. | TRBJ2-5 | . | TRBV6-5 | CASRPGLGETQYF | TGTGCCAGCAGGCCAGGGTTGGGAGAGACCCAGTACTTC
TRBD2 | TRBJ2-3 | . | TRBV24-1 | CATSALAVGTQYF | TGTGCCACCAGCGCCCTAGCGGTGGGTACGCAGTATTTT
TRBD1 | TRBJ2-2 | . | TRBV10-3 | CAIRPDRGQGGELFF | TGTGCCATCAGACCAGACAGGGGACAAGGCGGGGAGCTGTTTTTT
TRBD1 | TRBJ1-5 | . | TRBV7-2 | CASSGEGQAGQPQHF | TGTGCCAGCAGCGGGGAGGGACAGGCAGGTCAGCCCCAGCATTTT
. | TRBJ1-6 | . | TRBV27 | CASSFLNSPLHF | TGTGCCAGCAGTTTTCTAAATTCACCCCTCCACTTT
TRBD1 | TRBJ1-2 | . | TRBV6-2/TRBV6-3 | CASSDNRGERGYTF | TGTGCCAGCAGTGACAACAGGGGCGAACGTGGCTACACCTTC
TRBD1 | TRBJ1-4 | . | TRBV15 | CATSRPGTGVSEKLFF | TGTGCCACCAGCAGGCCCGGGACAGGGGTCTCTGAAAAACTGTTTTTT
. | TRBJ1-2 | once | TRBV7-9 | CASSPIKSGGYTF | TGTGCCAGCAGCCCGATAAAGTCAGGTGGCTACACCTTC
. | TRBJ2-7 | . | TRBV5-1 | CASSLAGQPYEQYF | TGCGCCAGCAGCTTGGCCGGACAACCCTACGAGCAGTACTTC
. | TRBJ1-1 | . | TRBV27 | CASTGWPHTEAFF | TGTGCCAGCACTGGTTGGCCGCACACTGAAGCTTTCTTT
. | TRBJ1-4 | . | TRBV6-5 | CASIRGTANEKLFF | TGTGCCAGTATCAGGGGTACTGCTAATGAAAAACTGTTTTTT
. | TRBJ2-7 | . | TRBV30 | CAWSRTATKSYEQYF | TGTGCCTGGAGTCGTACAGCTACCAAATCCTACGAGCAGTACTTC
. | TRBJ2-3 | . | TRBV15 | CATSRGGGYTQYF | TGTGCCACCAGCAGAGGGGGAGGTTATACGCAGTATTTT
TRBD2 | TRBJ2-7 | . | TRBV5-1 | CASSEVAGTYEQYF | TGCGCCAGCAGCGAGGTAGCGGGGACGTACGAGCAGTACTTC
TRBD2 | TRBJ2-7 | once | TRBV29-1 | CSVRPGTSGGLGEQYF | TGCAGCGTTCGTCCCGGGACTAGCGGGGGGCTTGGCGAGCAGTACTTC
TRBD1 | TRBJ1-2 | once | TRBV7-8 | CASSLGDRGNWYGYTF | TGTGCCAGCAGCTTAGGGGACAGGGGTAATTGGTATGGCTACACCTTC
TRBD1 | TRBJ1-2 | once | TRBV6-1 | CASSEWDREAGYTF | TGTGCCAGCAGTGAATGGGACAGGGAGGCGGGCTACACCTTC
. | TRBJ2-1 | . | TRBV5-1 | CASSAEFGKTSVKYEQFF | TGCGCCAGCAGCGCCGAGTTCGGAAAGACTAGTGTCAAGTATGAGCAGTTCTTC
. | TRBJ1-1 | once | TRBV7-9 | CASSSAGATEAFF | TGTGCCAGCAGCTCAGCAGGGGCCACTGAAGCTTTCTTT
. | TRBJ2-3 | . | TRBV5-4 | CASSLYLRDTQYF | TGTGCCAGCAGCTTGTACCTACGGGATACGCAGTATTTT